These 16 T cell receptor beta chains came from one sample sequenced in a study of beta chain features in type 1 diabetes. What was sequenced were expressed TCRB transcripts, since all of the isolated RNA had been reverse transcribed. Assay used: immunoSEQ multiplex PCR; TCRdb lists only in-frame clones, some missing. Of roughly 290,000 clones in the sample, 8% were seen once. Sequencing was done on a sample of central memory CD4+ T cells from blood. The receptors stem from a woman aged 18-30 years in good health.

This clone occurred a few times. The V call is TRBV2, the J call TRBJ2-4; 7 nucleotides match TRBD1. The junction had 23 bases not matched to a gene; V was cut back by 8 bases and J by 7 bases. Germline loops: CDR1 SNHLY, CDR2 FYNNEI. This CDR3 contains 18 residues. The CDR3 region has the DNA TGTGCCAGCGTCTTAGAATGGACAGGTTACGGTGGTGGGAACATTCAGTACTTC. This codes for CASVLEWTGYGGGNIQYF.

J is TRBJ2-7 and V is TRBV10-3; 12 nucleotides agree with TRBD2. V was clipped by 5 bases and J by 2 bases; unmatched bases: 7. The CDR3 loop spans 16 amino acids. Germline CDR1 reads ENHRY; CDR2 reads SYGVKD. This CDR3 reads CAISTSGGPSTYEQYV. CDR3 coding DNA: TGTGCCATCAGTACTAGCGGGGGGCCTAGTACCTACGAGCAGTACGTC.

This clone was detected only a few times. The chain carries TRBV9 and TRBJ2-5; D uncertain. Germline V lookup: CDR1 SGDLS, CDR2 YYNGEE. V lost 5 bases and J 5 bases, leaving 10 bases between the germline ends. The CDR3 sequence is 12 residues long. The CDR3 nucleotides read TGTGCCAGCAGTCCAGGCTGGGAGACCCAGTACTTC. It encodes CASSPGWETQYF. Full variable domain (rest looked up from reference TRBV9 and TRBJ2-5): DSGVTQTPKHLITATGQRVTLRCSPRSGDLSVYWYQQSLDQGLQFLIQYYNGEERAKGNILERFSAQQFPDLHSELNLSSLELGDSALYFCASSPGWETQYFGPGTRLLVL.

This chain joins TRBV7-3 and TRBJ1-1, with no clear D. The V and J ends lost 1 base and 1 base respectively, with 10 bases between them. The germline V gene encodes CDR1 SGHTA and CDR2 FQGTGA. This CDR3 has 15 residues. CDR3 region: CASSLSPGSNTEAFF. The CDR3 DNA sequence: TGTGCCAGCAGCTTAAGCCCGGGTTCGAACACTGAAGCTTTCTTT.

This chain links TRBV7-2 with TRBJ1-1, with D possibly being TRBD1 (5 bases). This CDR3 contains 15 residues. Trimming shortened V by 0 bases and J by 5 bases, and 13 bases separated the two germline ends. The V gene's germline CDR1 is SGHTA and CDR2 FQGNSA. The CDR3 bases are TGTGCCAGCAGCTTAGCGGGAGGAAAGGGGACTGAAGCTTTCTTT. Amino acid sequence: CASSLAGGKGTEAFF.

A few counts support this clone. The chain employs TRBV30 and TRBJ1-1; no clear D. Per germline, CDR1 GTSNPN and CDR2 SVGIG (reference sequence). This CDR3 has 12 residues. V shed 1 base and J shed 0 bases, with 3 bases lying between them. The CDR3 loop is CAWSGMNTEAFF. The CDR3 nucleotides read TGTGCCTGGAGTGGGATGAACACTGAAGCTTTCTTT. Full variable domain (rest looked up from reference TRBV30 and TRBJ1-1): SQTIHQWPATLVQPVGSPLSLECTVEGTSNPNLYWYRQAAGRGLQLLFYSVGIGQISSEVPQNLSASRPQDRQFILSSKKLLLSDSGFYLCAWSGMNTEAFFGQGTRLTVV.

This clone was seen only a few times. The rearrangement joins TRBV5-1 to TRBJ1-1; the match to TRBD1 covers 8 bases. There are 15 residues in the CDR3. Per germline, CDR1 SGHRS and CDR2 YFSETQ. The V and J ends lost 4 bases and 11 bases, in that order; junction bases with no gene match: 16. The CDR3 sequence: CASSPDLRTGNGAFF. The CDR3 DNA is TGCGCCAGCAGCCCCGATTTAAGGACAGGGAATGGGGCTTTCTTT.

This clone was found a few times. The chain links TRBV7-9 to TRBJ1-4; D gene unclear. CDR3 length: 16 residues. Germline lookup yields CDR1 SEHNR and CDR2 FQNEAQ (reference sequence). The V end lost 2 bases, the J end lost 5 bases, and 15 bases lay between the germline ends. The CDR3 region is CASSLSGPAPNEKLFF. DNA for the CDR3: TGTGCCAGCAGCTTAAGTGGGCCAGCTCCGAATGAAAAACTGTTTTTT.

The CDR3 loop reads CASSEEGLPIAEAFF. CDR3 bases: TGTGCCAGCAGCGAAGAGGGGCTCCCCATCGCTGAAGCTTTCTTT. The V call is TRBV11-3, the J call TRBJ1-1; D is perhaps TRBD1 (5 bases). The V gene's germline CDR1 is SGHNT and CDR2 YENEEA. CDR3 length: 15 residues. Trimming shortened V by 5 bases and J by 6 bases, and 19 bases separated the two germline ends.

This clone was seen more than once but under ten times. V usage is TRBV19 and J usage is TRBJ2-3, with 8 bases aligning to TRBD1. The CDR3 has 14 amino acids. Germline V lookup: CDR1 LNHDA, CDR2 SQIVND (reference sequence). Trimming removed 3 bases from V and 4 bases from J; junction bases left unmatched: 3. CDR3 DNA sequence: TGTGCCAGTAGTATCAAGACAGGGGCAGATACGCAGTATTTT. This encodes CASSIKTGADTQYF.

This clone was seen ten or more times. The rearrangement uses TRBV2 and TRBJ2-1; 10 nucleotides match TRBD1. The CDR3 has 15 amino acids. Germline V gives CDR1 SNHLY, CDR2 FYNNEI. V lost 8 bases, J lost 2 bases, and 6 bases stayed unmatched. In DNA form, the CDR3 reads TGTGCCAGCCGCTCCGGGACAGGGGCCTACAATGAGCAGTTCTTC. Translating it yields CASRSGTGAYNEQFF.

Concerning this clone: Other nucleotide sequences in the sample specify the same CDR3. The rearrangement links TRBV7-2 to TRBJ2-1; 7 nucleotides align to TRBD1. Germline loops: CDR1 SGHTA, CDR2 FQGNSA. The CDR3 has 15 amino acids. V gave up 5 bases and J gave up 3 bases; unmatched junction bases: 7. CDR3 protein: CASSPPGQIYNEQFF. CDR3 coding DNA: TGTGCCAGCAGCCCACCGGGACAGATCTACAATGAGCAGTTCTTC. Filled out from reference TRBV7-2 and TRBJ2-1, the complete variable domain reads GAGVSQSPSNKVTEKGKDVELRCDPISGHTALYWYRQSLGQGLEFLIYFQGNSAPDKSGLPSDRFSAERTGGSVSTLTIQRTQQEDSAVYLCASSPPGQIYNEQFFGPGTRLTVL.

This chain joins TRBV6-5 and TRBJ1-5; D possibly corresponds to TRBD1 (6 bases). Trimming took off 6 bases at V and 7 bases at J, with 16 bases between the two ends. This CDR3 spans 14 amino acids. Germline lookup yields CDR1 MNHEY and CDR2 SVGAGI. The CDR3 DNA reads TGTGCCAGCAGCGTACAGGGAGGTGGCCAGCCCCAGCATTTT. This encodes CASSVQGGGQPQHF.

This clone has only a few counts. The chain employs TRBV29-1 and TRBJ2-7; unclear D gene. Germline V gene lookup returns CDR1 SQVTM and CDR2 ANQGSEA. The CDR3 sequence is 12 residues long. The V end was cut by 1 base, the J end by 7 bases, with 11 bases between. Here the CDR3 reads CSVEVPGREQYF. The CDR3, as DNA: TGCAGCGTTGAAGTACCCGGGCGGGAGCAGTACTTC.

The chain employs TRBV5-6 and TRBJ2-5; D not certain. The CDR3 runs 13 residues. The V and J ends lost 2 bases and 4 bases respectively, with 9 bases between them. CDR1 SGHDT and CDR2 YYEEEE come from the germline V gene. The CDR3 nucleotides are TGTGCCAGCAGCTTTGGCCTTGGAGAGACCCAGTACTTC. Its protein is CASSFGLGETQYF.

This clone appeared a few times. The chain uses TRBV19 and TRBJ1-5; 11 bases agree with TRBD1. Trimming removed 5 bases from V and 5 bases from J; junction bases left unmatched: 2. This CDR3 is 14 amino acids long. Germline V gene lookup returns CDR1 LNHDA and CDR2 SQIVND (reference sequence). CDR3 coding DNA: TGTGCCAGTAGTTGGACAGGGGGCGATCAGCCCCAGCATTTT. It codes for CASSWTGGDQPQHF.